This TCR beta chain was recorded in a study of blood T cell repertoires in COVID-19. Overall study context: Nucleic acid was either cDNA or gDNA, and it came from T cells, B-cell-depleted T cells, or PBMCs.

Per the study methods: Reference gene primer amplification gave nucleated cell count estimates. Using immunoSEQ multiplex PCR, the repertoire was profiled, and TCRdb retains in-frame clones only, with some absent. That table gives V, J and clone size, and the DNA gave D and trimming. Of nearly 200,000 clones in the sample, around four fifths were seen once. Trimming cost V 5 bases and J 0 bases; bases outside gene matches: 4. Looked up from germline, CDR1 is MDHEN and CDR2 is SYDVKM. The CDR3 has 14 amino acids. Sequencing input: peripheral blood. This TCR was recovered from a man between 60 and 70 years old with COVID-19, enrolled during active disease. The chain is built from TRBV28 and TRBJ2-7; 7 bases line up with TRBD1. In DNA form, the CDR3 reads TGTGCCAGCAGTCCGACAGGGTTCTCCTACGAGCAGTACTTC. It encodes CASSPTGFSYEQYF.